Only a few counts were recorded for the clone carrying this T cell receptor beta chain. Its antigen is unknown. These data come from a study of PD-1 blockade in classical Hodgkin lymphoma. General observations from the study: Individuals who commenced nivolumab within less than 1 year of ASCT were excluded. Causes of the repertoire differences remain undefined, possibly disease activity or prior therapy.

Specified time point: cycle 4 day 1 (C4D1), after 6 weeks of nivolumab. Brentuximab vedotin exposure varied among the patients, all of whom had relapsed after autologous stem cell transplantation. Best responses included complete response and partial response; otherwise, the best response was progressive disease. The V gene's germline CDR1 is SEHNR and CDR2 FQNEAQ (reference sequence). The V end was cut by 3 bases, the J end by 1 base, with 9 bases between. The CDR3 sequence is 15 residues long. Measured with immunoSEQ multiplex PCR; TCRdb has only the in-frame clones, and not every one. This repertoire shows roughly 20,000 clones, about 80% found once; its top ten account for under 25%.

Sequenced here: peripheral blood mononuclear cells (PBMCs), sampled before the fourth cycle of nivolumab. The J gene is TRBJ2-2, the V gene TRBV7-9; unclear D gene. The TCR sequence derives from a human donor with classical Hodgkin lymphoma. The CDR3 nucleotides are TGTGCCAGCAGCTTGAGGCAGCAGAACACCGGGGAGCTGTTTTTT. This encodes CASSLRQQNTGELFF.